This TCR beta chain emerged from a study of blood T cells in healthy people across ages. Study overall: In model experiments, template switching was able to capture about one barcoded beta molecule for every two T cells that were present.

The authors ran a second PCR of roughly 6 to 12 cycles using a sample-barcoded 5' primer and a J-beta primer mix. TCRdb called the 5' RACE reads again in MiXCR, with one record for every CDR3 protein. The repertoire consists of 1.5 million to 2 million distinct CDR3 sequences, with 28% occurring once and the leading ten covering roughly 8.2%. General study points: Researchers said unsorted PBMCs prevented a conclusive naive versus antigen-experienced comparison.

Per the germline V gene, CDR1 is SGHRS and CDR2 is YFSETQ. Trimming removed 0 bases from V and 11 bases from J, with 11 bases in between. CDR3 length: 12 residues. Remarks on this clonotype: Its target is not known.

The source material was blood. This receptor was obtained from a woman between 25 and 40 years old in good health. The chain employs TRBV5-1 and TRBJ1-1; perhaps TRBD1 as D (6 bases). CDR3 coding DNA: TGCGCCAGCAGCTTGGGCACAGGGATGGCTTTCTTT. This codes for CASSLGTGMAFF.